This is a list of T cell receptor beta chains from one sample in a study of regulatory T cells in long-lasting Graves disease. TCRdb passed the multiplex PCR reads through MiXCR, listing each CDR3 protein once. The sample contains 300,000 to 400,000 distinct CDR3 sequences, roughly a sixth of which appear only once. The sequences come from peripheral blood mononuclear cells (PBMCs), collected at new diagnosis, from a patient treated with antithyroid drugs. The receptors were sampled from a female donor with Graves disease. CDR3s include the opening cysteine and the closing phenylalanine or tryptophan. A D gene is named only where the DNA matches it firmly. The size field is filled for only some rows; it gives once, few, many or a size class.

j_gene,abundance,d_gene,v_gene,len,CDR3aa,CDR3nt
TRBJ2-7,many,TRBD2,TRBV14,16,CASSHHPTSGPYEQYF,TGTGCCAGCAGTCACCACCCGACTAGCGGTCCCTACGAGCAGTACTTC
TRBJ1-4,NA,NA,TRBV3-1,14,CASSPKTTGEKLFF,TGTGCCAGCAGCCCAAAGACAACAGGTGAAAAACTGTTTTTT
TRBJ2-7,many,TRBD2,TRBV2,14,CASSRFSGDYEQYF,TGTGCCAGCAGCCGGTTTAGCGGGGACTACGAGCAGTACTTC
TRBJ2-5,many,TRBD2,TRBV28,17,CASSPSLAGSIQETQYF,TGTGCCAGCAGTCCGTCACTAGCGGGAAGCATCCAAGAGACCCAGTACTTC
TRBJ2-5,many,NA,TRBV12-3/TRBV12-4,12,CASSHNSPTSYF,TGTGCCAGCAGCCACAATTCCCCGACCTCATACTTC
TRBJ2-6,many,NA,TRBV7-9,14,CASSSVSGANVLTF,TGTGCCAGCAGCTCGGTATCTGGGGCCAACGTCCTGACTTTC
TRBJ2-6,many,NA,TRBV2,15,CASSVRGTGANVLTF,TGTGCCAGCAGTGTTCGTGGGACCGGGGCCAACGTCCTGACTTTC
TRBJ1-1,NA,TRBD1,TRBV5-5,15,CASSQTGGLNTEAFF,TGCGCCAGCAGCCAGACAGGGGGCTTGAACACTGAAGCTTTCTTT
TRBJ2-6,many,NA,TRBV5-1,14,CASSQISGANVLTF,TGCGCCAGCTCTCAAATCTCTGGGGCCAACGTCCTGACTTTC
TRBJ2-6,many,NA,TRBV7-3,15,CASSLSNSGANVLTF,TGTGCCAGCAGCTTATCCAACTCTGGGGCCAACGTCCTGACTTTC
TRBJ1-4,few,NA,TRBV2,14,CASAQVGGEEKLFF,TGTGCCAGCGCCCAGGTAGGGGGTGAAGAAAAACTGTTTTTT
TRBJ2-3,many,NA,TRBV3-1,14,CASSPRQVTDTQYF,TGTGCCAGCAGCCCTAGACAGGTCACAGATACGCAGTATTTT
TRBJ2-1,many,TRBD2,TRBV4-1,20,CASSHLGLAGGKSSYNEQFF,TGCGCCAGCAGCCACCTTGGACTAGCGGGAGGCAAAAGCTCCTACAATGAGCAGTTCTTC
TRBJ2-1,many,TRBD2,TRBV12-3/TRBV12-4,17,CASSQGLAGGPDNEQFF,TGTGCCAGCAGTCAAGGACTAGCGGGAGGGCCCGACAATGAGCAGTTCTTC